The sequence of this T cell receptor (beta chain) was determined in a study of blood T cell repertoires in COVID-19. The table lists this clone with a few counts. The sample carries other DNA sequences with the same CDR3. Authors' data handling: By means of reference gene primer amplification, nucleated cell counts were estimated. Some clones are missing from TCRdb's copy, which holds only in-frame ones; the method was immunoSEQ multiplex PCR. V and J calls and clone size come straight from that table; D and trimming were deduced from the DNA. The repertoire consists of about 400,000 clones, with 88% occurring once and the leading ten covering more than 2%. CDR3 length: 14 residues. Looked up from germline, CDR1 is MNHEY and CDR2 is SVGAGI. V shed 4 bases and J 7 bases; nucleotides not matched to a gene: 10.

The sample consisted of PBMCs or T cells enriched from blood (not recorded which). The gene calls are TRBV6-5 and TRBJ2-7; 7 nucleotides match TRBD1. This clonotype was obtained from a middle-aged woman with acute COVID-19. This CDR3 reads CASSLRGLGYEQYF. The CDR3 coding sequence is TGTGCCAGCAGTTTGAGGGGGCTTGGGTATGAGCAGTACTTC.